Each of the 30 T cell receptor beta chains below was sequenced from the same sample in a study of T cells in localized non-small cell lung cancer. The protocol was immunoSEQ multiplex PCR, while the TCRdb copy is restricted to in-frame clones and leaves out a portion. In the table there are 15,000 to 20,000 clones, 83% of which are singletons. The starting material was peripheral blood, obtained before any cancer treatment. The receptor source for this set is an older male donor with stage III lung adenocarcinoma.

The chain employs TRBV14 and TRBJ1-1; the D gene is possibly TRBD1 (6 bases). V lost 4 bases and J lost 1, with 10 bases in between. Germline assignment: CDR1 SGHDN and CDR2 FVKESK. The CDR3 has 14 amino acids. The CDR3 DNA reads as TGTGCCAGCAGCCGCCCGACAGGGAACACTGAAGCTTTCTTT. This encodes CASSRPTGNTEAFF.

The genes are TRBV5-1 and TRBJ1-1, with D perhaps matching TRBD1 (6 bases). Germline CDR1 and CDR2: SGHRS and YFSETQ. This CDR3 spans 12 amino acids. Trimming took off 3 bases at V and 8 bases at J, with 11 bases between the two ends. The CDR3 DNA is TGCGCCAGCAGCTCCCGAGGACAGGAAGCTTTCTTT. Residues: CASSSRGQEAFF.

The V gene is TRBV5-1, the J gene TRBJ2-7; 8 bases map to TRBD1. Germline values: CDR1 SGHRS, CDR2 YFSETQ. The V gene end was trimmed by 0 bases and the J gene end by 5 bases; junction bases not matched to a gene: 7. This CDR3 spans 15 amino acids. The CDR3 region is CASSLATGVGDEQYF. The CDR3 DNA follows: TGCGCCAGCAGCTTGGCGACAGGGGTAGGGGACGAGCAGTACTTC.

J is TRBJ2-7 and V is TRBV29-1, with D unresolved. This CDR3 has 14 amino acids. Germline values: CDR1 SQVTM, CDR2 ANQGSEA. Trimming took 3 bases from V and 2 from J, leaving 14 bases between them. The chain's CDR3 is CSVEVGSSTYEQYF. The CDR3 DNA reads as TGCAGCGTTGAGGTGGGGTCCTCGACCTACGAGCAGTACTTC.

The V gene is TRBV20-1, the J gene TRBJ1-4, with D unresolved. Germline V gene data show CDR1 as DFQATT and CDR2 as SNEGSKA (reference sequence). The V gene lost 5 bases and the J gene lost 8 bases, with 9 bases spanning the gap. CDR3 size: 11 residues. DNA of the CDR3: TGCAGTGCTTCCCCCGGGGAAAAACTGTTTTTT. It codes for CSASPGEKLFF.

The CDR3 nucleotides read TGCGCCAGCAGCCAAGGGGAGGCTTGGGGGGGGCGGTACAATGAGCAGTTCTTC. It encodes CASSQGEAWGGRYNEQFF. This chain uses TRBV4-1 with TRBJ2-1, with D possibly matching TRBD2 (7 bases). The CDR3 is 18 residues long. Germline V gene sequence: CDR1 MGHRA, CDR2 YSYEKL. V was shortened by 1 base and J by 4 bases, with 20 bases between the two germline ends.

The chain's CDR3 is CASSLGGPGGKTQYF. In DNA form, the CDR3 reads TGTGCCAGCAGCTTGGGCGGGCCCGGGGGAAAGACCCAGTACTTC. V and J are TRBV5-6 and TRBJ2-5; perhaps TRBD2 as D (6 bases). V lost 0 bases and J lost 6, with 15 bases in between. CDR3 size: 15 residues. Germline loops: CDR1 SGHDT, CDR2 YYEEEE.

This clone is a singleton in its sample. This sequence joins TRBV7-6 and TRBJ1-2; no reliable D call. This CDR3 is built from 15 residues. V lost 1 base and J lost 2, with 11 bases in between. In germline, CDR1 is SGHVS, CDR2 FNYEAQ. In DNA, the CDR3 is TGTGCCAGCAGCTTAGAGAGTGAGGCCAACTATGGCTACACCTTC. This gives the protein CASSLESEANYGYTF.

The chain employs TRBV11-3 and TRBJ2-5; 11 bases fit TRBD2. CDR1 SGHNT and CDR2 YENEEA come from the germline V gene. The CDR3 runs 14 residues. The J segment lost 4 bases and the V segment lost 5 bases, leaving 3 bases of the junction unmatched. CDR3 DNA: TGTGCCAGCAGCCCGGGGACTAGCGGAGAGACCCAGTACTTC. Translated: CASSPGTSGETQYF. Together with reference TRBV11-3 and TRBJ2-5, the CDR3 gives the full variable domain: EAGVVQSPRYKIIEKKQPVAFWCNPISGHNTLYWYLQNLGQGPELLIRYENEEAVDDSQLPKDRFSAERLKGVDSTLKIQPAELGDSAVYLCASSPGTSGETQYFGPGTRLLVL.

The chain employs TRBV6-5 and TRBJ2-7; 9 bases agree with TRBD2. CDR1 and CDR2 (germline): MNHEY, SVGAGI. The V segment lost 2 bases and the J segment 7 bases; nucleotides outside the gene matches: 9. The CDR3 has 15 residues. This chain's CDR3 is CASSYTLAGPGEQYF. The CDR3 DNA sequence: TGTGCCAGCAGTTACACGCTAGCGGGACCTGGAGAGCAGTACTTC.

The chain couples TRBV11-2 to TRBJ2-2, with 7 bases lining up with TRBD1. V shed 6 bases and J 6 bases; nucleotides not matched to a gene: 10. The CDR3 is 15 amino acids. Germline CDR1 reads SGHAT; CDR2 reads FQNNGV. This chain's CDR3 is CASRPRTGWAGELFF. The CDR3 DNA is TGTGCCAGCAGACCTCGGACAGGCTGGGCCGGGGAGCTGTTTTTT.

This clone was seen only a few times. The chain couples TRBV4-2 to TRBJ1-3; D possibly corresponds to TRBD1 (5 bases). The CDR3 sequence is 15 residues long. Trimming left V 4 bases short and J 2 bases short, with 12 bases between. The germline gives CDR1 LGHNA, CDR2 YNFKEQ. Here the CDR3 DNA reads TGTGCCAGCAGCCTCTCAGGGAGTCCTGGAAACACCATATATTTT. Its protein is CASSLSGSPGNTIYF.

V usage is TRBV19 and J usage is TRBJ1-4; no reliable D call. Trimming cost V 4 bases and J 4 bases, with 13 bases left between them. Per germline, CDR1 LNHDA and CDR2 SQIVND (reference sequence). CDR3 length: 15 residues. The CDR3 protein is CASSNVAAYNEKLFF. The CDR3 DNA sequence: TGTGCCAGTAGTAATGTGGCAGCTTATAATGAAAAACTGTTTTTT.

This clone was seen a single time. CDR3 loop: CASSQVIRVRGRAYGYTF. The CDR3 nucleotides are TGCGCCAGCAGCCAAGTAATCCGGGTCAGGGGGAGGGCCTATGGCTACACCTTC. The chain combines TRBV4-1 with TRBJ1-2; 7 bases align to TRBD1. The germline V gene has CDR1 MGHRA and CDR2 YSYEKL. V shed 1 base, J shed 4 bases, and the junction held 15 bases outside the gene matches. The CDR3 runs 18 residues.

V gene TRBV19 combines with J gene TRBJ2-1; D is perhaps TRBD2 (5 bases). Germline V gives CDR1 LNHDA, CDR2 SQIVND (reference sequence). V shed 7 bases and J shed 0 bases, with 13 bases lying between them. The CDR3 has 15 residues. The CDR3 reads CASTLAGSSYNEQFF. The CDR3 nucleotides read TGTGCCAGTACTCTAGCTGGGAGCTCCTACAATGAGCAGTTCTTC.

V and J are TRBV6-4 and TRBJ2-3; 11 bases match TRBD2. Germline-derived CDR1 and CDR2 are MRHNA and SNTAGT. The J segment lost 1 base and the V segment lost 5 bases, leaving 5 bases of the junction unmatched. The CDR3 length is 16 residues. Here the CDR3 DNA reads TGTGCCAGCAGTCCTACTAGCGGGGGAGGCACAGATACGCAGTATTTT. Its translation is CASSPTSGGGTDTQYF.

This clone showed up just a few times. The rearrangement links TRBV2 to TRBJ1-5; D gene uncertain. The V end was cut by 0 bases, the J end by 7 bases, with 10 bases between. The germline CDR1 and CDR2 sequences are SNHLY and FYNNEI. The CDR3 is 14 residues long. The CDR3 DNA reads TGTGCCAGCAGTGAAGCGCTGAGGGAACAGCCCCAGCATTTT. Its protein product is CASSEALREQPQHF.

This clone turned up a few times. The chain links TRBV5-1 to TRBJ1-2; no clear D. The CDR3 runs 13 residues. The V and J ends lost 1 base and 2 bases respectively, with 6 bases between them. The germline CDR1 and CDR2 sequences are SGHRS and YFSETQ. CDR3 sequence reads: CASSLTANYGYTF. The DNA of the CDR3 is TGCGCCAGCAGCTTGACGGCCAACTATGGCTACACCTTC.

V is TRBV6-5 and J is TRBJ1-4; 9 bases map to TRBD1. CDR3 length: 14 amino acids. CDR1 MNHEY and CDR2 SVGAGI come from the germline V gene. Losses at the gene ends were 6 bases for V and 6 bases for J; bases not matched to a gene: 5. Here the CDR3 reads CASSRQGGDEKLFF. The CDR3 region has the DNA TGTGCCAGCAGCCGACAGGGGGGCGATGAAAAACTGTTTTTT.

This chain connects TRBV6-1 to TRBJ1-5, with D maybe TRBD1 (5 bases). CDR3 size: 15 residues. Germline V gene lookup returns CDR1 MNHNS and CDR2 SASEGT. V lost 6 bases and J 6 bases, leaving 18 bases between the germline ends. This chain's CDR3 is CASSFGLRDPQPQHF. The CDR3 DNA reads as TGTGCCAGCAGCTTCGGTCTGCGGGACCCTCAGCCCCAGCATTTT.

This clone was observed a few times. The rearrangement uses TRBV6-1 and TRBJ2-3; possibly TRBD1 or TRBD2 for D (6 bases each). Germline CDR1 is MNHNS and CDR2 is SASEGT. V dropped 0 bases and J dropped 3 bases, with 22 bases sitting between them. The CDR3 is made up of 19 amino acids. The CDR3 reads CASSEAGILGGLWTDTQYF. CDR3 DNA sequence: TGTGCCAGCAGTGAAGCAGGGATACTAGGGGGGCTGTGGACAGATACGCAGTATTTT.

CDR3 sequence (DNA): TGTGCCATCAGTGAGGGGGTAACTGAAGCTTTCTTT. Its translation is CAISEGVTEAFF. The chain employs TRBV10-3 and TRBJ1-1; the D is unclear. Germline V gene sequence: CDR1 ENHRY, CDR2 SYGVKD. Trimming took off 2 bases at V and 5 bases at J, with 6 bases between the two ends. CDR3 length: 12 residues.

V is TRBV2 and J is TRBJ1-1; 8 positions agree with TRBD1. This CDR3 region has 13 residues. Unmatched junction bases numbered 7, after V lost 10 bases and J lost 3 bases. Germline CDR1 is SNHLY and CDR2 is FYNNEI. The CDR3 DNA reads TGTGCCACCTCCGGACAGGGCTACACTGAAGCTTTCTTT. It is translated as CATSGQGYTEAFF.

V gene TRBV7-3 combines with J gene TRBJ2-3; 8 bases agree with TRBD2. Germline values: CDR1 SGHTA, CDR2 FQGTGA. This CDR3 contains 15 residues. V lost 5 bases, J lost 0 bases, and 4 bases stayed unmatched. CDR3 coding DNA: TGTGCCAGCAGCCCCCTAGCGGGCAGCACAGATACGCAGTATTTT. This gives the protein CASSPLAGSTDTQYF. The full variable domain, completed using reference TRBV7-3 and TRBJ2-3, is GAGVSQTPSNKVTEKGKYVELRCDPISGHTALYWYRQSLGQGPEFLIYFQGTGAADDSGLPNDRFFAVRPEGSVSTLKIQRTERGDSAVYLCASSPLAGSTDTQYFGPGTRLTVL.

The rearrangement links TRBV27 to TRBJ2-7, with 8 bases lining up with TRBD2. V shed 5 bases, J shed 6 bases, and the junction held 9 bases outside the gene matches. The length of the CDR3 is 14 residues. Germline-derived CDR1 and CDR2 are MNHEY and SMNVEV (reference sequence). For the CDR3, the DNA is TGTGCCAGCAGTAAAATGGGACTAGTCTCCGAGCAGTACTTC. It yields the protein CASSKMGLVSEQYF.

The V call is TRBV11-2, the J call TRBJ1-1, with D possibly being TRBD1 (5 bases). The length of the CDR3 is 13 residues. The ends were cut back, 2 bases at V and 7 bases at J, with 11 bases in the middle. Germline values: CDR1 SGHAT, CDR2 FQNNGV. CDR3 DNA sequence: TGTGCCAGCAGCTTAACGGGACGGGGTGAAGCTTTCTTT. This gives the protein CASSLTGRGEAFF.

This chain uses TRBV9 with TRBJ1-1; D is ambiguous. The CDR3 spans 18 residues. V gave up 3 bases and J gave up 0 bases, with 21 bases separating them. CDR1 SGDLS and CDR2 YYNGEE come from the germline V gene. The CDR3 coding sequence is TGTGCCAGCAGCGCGGCGGGCGCCCGTCCTAACATGAACACTGAAGCTTTCTTT. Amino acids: CASSAAGARPNMNTEAFF.

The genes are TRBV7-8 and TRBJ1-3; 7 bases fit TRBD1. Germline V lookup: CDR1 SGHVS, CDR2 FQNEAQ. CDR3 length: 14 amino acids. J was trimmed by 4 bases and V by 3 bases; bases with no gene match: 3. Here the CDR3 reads CASSFTGQGNTIYF. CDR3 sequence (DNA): TGTGCCAGCAGCTTCACGGGACAGGGAAACACCATATATTTT.

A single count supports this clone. The DNA of the CDR3 is TGTGCCATCAGTGTGGGGGCAGCGTACCAAGAGACCCAGTACTTC. This codes for CAISVGAAYQETQYF. The chain has TRBV10-3 and TRBJ2-5; D is perhaps TRBD1 (6 bases). Germline CDR1 reads ENHRY; CDR2 reads SYGVKD. V was pared by 4 bases and J by 0 bases, with 12 bases between. The CDR3 sequence is 15 residues long.

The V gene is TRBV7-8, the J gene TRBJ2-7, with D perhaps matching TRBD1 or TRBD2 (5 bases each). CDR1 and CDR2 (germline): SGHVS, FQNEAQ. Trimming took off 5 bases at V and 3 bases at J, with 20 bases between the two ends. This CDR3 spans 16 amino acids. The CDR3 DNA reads TGTGCCAGCAGCACATCGGGACGGGGCGGGCTCTACGAGCAGTACTTC. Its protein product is CASSTSGRGGLYEQYF.